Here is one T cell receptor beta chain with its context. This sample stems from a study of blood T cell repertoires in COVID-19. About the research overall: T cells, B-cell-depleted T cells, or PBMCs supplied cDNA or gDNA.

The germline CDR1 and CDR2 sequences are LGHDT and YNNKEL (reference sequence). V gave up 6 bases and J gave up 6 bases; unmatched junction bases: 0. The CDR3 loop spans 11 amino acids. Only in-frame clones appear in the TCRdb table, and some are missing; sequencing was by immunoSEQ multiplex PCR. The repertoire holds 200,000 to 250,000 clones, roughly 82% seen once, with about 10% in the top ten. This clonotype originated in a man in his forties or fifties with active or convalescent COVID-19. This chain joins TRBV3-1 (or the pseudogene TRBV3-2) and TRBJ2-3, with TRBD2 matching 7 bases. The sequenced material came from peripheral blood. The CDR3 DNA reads TGTGCCAGCAGGGGGGGGGATACGCAGTATTTT. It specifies CASRGGDTQYF.